This T cell receptor (beta chain) was profiled in a study of identical twins listed by TCRdb under 2016. Study-wide context: To test whether fetal clonotypes persist, this study deep-sequenced TCR alpha and beta repertoires from monozygotic twins, from unrelated adults of various ages, and from cord blood. To rule out contamination, replicate twin experiments were performed at different times with different library preparation protocols.

Comments on this clonotype: Its cognate antigen has yet to be identified. No base qualities exist here, and no much larger clone lies one base off it.

The trim is 4 bases for V and 1 base for J, with a gap of 7 bases between the germline ends. The germline V gene provides CDR1 SNHLY and CDR2 FYNNEI. The CDR3 covers 13 residues, taking in both the cysteine and the phenylalanine. Only the CDR3 part of the read is kept: 39 bases, read in frame from the first base. Summary of the overall study and its limitations: Because the same donors could not be followed over many years, conclusions were based on cross-sectional statistical analysis. Fewer insertions were carried by abundant cord blood beta clonotypes; a weaker similar trend was observed in young adult naive repertoires, while no such trend was observed in memory repertoires. Recombination models systematically underestimated out-of-frame TCR alpha sharing in monozygotic twins but agreed with sharing between unrelated individuals. Compared with coincidental sharing between unrelated individuals, out-of-frame TCR alpha sequences shared between twins had an excess of sequences with low generation probability. In beta out-of-frame sequences, excess twin sharing was weaker, because having fewer shared sequences lowered the signal-to-noise ratio. Invariant T cells such as MAIT and iNKT could partly confound zero-insertion analyses, although diverse VJ usage argued against such confounding for most clonotypes.

Library method: 5' RACE. Sequencing was performed on an Illumina HiSeq 2000. Template switching added a universal primer binding site, and the final cDNA carried a unique molecular identifier that allowed TCR cDNA molecules to be counted accurately. Specific primers in the conserved constant-segment region were used to synthesize first-strand cDNA for the TCR alpha and beta chains. To control for contamination, every cDNA library carried two barcodes: a SMART-Mk sample barcode plus Illumina barcodes. Two successive PCR steps introduced TruSeq adapter sequences along with Illumina sample barcodes. The Illumina HiSeq platform was used with custom primers to sequence TCR alpha and beta cDNA libraries. Per the source publication's procedure: Raw reads were processed with MiGEC to extract unique molecular identifiers, and MiXCR was used to determine CDR3 positions. For each individual, recombination models were inferred using an EM algorithm with the repgenHMM and IGoR tools. Shared clonotype analysis was performed with the tcR package in R, normalizing sharing by the product of cloneset sizes. To study raw recombination without the effects of thymic and clonal selection, out-of-frame nonproductive sequences were analyzed. TCRdb ran its own pipeline on the public reads, namely fastp trimming at Q25 and MiXCR clone calling, and kept in-frame beta chains. One record per CDR3 amino acid sequence lists the most common genes and DNA. The V and J calls follow TCRdb's processing rather than the paper's. The sample table contains approximately 1.8 million distinct CDR3 sequences; only one count was recorded for around 33% of them. In total, the top ten clones hold about 0.27% of the sample.

Only healthy Caucasian donors were included. The origin of this receptor is a newborn girl in good health. This chain joins TRBV2 to TRBJ2-5; the D gene identity is not certain. The specimen sequenced was cord blood. The CDR3 corresponds to CASSGVVQETQYF. The nucleotide sequence is TGTGCCAGCAGTGGGGTGGTCCAAGAGACCCAGTACTTC.